The next 27 T cell receptor beta chains were all read from a single sample in a study of T cells in Graves' hyperthyroidism and ophthalmopathy. TCR beta CDR3 sequences were amplified from RNA transcripts. TCR CDR3 regions were first amplified by RT-PCR with HTBI primers. TCRdb re-derived calls from the multiplex PCR reads in MiXCR, one entry per CDR3 protein. The data show approximately 370,000 distinct CDR3 sequences, approximately 17% seen once. Sequencing was carried out using blood. These TCRs come from a woman aged 30 to 39 with Graves' hyperthyroidism that later progressed to Graves' ophthalmopathy.

This clonotype was recorded only once. The rearrangement links TRBV18 to TRBJ1-5; 8 nucleotides align to TRBD1. This CDR3 spans 17 amino acids. Germline CDR1 reads KGHSH; CDR2 reads LQKENI. V trimming: 4 bases; J trimming: 3 bases; junction bases outside the gene matches: 11. The CDR3 sequence is CASSQEQGGMDNQPQHF. CDR3 DNA: TGTGCCAGCTCACAGGAACAGGGGGGAATGGACAATCAGCCCCAGCATTTT.

This clonotype was observed a handful of times. The chain uses TRBV28 and TRBJ2-3, with D perhaps TRBD1 or TRBD2 (5 bases each). This CDR3 has 15 residues. Germline V gene sequence: CDR1 MDHEN, CDR2 SYDVKM. The V end was cut by 6 bases, the J end by 0 bases, with 13 bases between. CDR3 DNA sequence: TGTGCCAGCAGCTTCGGGACCTTTAGCACAGATACGCAGTATTTT. Translating it yields CASSFGTFSTDTQYF. Full variable domain (missing parts from reference TRBV28 and TRBJ2-3): DVKVTQSSRYLVKRTGEKVFLECVQDMDHENMFWYRQDPGLGLRLIYFSYDVKMKEKGDIPEGYSVSREKKERFSLILESASTNQTSMYLCASSFGTFSTDTQYFGPGTRLTVL.

This clonotype was recorded a few times. This may stem from a read error, because a much larger clone lies one nucleotide away. The chain's CDR3 is CASSTKGSDSPLHF. The CDR3 DNA reads as TGTGCCAGTAGTACCAAGGGATCGGATTCACCCCTCCACTTT. The chain uses TRBV19 and TRBJ1-6; D ambiguous. Between the trimmed V and J ends, which lost 4 bases and 8 bases, there was a span of 12 bases. CDR3 length: 14 residues. Germline loops: CDR1 LNHDA, CDR2 SQIVND (reference sequence).

This clonotype was recorded at least ten times. J is TRBJ1-2 and V is TRBV11-2; D is ambiguous. Germline loops: CDR1 SGHAT, CDR2 FQNNGV. V lost 8 bases and J 8 bases, leaving 18 bases between the germline ends. The CDR3 is 13 residues long. The CDR3 reads CASSAHAGGGYTF. In nucleotides, the CDR3 is TGTGCCAGCTCAGCGCATGCAGGCGGCGGCTACACCTTC.

This clonotype was counted ten times or more. The CDR3 coding sequence is TGCAGTGCTACAGAGGGACTTTACAATGAGCAGTTCTTC. This gives the protein CSATEGLYNEQFF. This chain connects TRBV20-1 to TRBJ2-1; perhaps TRBD2 as D (6 bases). Trimming left V 4 bases short and J 4 bases short, with 11 bases between. Germline V gives CDR1 DFQATT, CDR2 SNEGSKA (reference sequence). The CDR3 loop spans 13 amino acids.

The V gene is TRBV10-3, the J gene TRBJ2-2, with D possibly TRBD1 on 6 matching bases. The V end was cut by 2 bases, the J end by 1 base, with 8 bases between. The germline CDR1 and CDR2 sequences are ENHRY and SYGVKD. This CDR3 comprises 15 residues. The CDR3 here is CAISEPGQNTGELFF. CDR3 in DNA: TGTGCCATCAGTGAGCCGGGACAGAACACCGGGGAGCTGTTTTTT.

There are many counts of this clonotype. The chain combines TRBV28 with TRBJ1-6, with 8 bases matching TRBD1. J gave up 5 bases and V 3 bases, and 6 bases lay outside the gene matches. CDR1 and CDR2 from the germline V gene are MDHEN and SYDVKM. This CDR3 spans 16 amino acids. The CDR3 DNA reads TGTGCCAGCAGTTTTGGACAGGGACGTAATAATTCACCCCTCCACTTT. Amino acid sequence: CASSFGQGRNNSPLHF.

The J gene is TRBJ1-6, the V gene TRBV6-1; 10 bases map to TRBD1. Germline CDR1 and CDR2: MNHNS and SASEGT. This CDR3 has 16 amino acids. The V and J ends lost 8 bases and 10 bases, in that order; junction bases with no gene match: 14. Written as DNA, the CDR3 is TGTGCCAGCGGAGCCGGGACAGGGGTCTTTCGGTCACCCCTCCACTTT. This encodes CASGAGTGVFRSPLHF.

This clonotype has ten or more counts. The rearrangement uses TRBV7-2 and TRBJ2-5; D ambiguous. From germline, CDR1 is SGHTA and CDR2 FQGNSA. The CDR3 consists of 16 residues. V was trimmed by 3 bases and J by 0 bases, leaving 14 bases between them. CDR3 nucleotide sequence: TGTGCCAGCAGCTTTTCACAGAACCTGAACCAAGAGACCCAGTACTTC. This translates into CASSFSQNLNQETQYF. Drawing the rest from reference TRBV7-2 and TRBJ2-5, the complete variable domain is GAGVSQSPSNKVTEKGKDVELRCDPISGHTALYWYRQSLGQGLEFLIYFQGNSAPDKSGLPSDRFSAERTGGSVSTLTIQRTQQEDSAVYLCASSFSQNLNQETQYFGPGTRLLVL.

The sample holds a few counts of this clonotype. This chain joins TRBV5-1 and TRBJ2-2; TRBD1 matches 9 bases. The V and J ends lost 4 bases and 5 bases, in that order; junction bases with no gene match: 9. The germline gives CDR1 SGHRS, CDR2 YFSETQ. This CDR3 region has 16 residues. CDR3 nucleotide sequence: TGCGCCAGCAGCCCGAGCTACAGGGGGCGTACCGGGGAGCTGTTTTTT. This sequence encodes CASSPSYRGRTGELFF.

This clonotype was detected ten times or more. The rearrangement links TRBV24-1 to TRBJ2-2; possible D gene TRBD1, 5 bases. Trimming took off 9 bases at V and 5 bases at J, with 12 bases between the two ends. Per germline, CDR1 KGHDR and CDR2 SFDVKD. The CDR3 length is 13 residues. CDR3 bases: TGTGCCACCCGGCAGGGATTAACCGGGGAGCTGTTTTTT. Translation gives CATRQGLTGELFF.

In this sample, this clonotype turned up many times. The rearrangement links TRBV2 to TRBJ2-1, with 10 bases identical to TRBD2. This CDR3 contains 15 residues. Germline-derived CDR1 and CDR2 are SNHLY and FYNNEI. After removal of 7 bases from V and 8 bases from J, the junction contained 11 bases not matched to a gene. The CDR3 spells CASITGLAIRDEQFF. CDR3 bases: TGTGCCAGCATAACGGGACTAGCGATTAGGGATGAGCAGTTCTTC. The whole variable domain, filled in from reference TRBV2 and TRBJ2-1, reads EPEVTQTPSHQVTQMGQEVILRCVPISNHLYFYWYRQILGQKVEFLVSFYNNEISEKSEIFDDQFSVERPDGSNFTLKIRSTKLEDSAMYFCASITGLAIRDEQFFGPGTRLTVL.

The sample holds many counts of this clonotype. The V gene is TRBV28, the J gene TRBJ2-7, with D perhaps matching TRBD1 (5 bases). The CDR3 spans 16 residues. Germline V gene data show CDR1 as MDHEN and CDR2 as SYDVKM. V lost 6 bases to trimming and J lost 0 bases, with 18 bases between them. The CDR3 nucleotides read TGTGCCAGCAGGCCCTCCGTTGACAGAAGCTCCTACGAGCAGTACTTC. The encoded protein is CASRPSVDRSSYEQYF.

In this sample, this clonotype turned up many times. The CDR3 DNA reads as TGTGCCAGCAGTCTAATTTCAGGGGCAGGGGGCGAACGTGGCTACACCTTC. Its protein product is CASSLISGAGGERGYTF. This chain connects TRBV27 to TRBJ1-2; 8 positions match TRBD1. The CDR3 totals 17 residues. V lost 5 bases and J lost 7; bases outside the gene matches: 18. The germline CDR1 and CDR2 sequences are MNHEY and SMNVEV (reference sequence).

This clonotype was detected a few times. The chain recombines TRBV5-5 with TRBJ2-7; 9 positions agree with TRBD2. The V gene end was trimmed by 4 bases and the J gene end by 0 bases; junction bases not matched to a gene: 8. The CDR3 is 16 residues long. Germline CDR1 and CDR2: SGHKS and YYEKEE (reference sequence). As DNA, the CDR3 is TGTGCCAGCAGCCCGACTAGCGGAGGGTACTCCTACGAGCAGTACTTC. Translating it yields CASSPTSGGYSYEQYF.

This clonotype was observed many times. This chain links TRBV30 with TRBJ2-2, with D hard to call. V gave up 5 bases and J gave up 1 base, with 14 bases separating them. The CDR3 consists of 15 residues. Germline loops: CDR1 GTSNPN, CDR2 SVGIG (reference sequence). This chain's CDR3 is CAWGFGTENTGELFF. The CDR3 DNA sequence: TGTGCCTGGGGGTTCGGCACAGAGAACACCGGGGAGCTGTTTTTT.

In this sample, this clonotype turned up many times. This rearrangement joins TRBV5-1 to TRBJ2-7; D perhaps matches TRBD2 (5 bases). Per the germline V gene, CDR1 is SGHRS and CDR2 is YFSETQ. This CDR3 comprises 14 residues. The V end lost 6 bases, the J end lost 3 bases, and 16 bases lay between the germline ends. DNA for the CDR3: TGCGCCAGCACAACCACAGAAGGGAGCTACGAGCAGTACTTC. It specifies CASTTTEGSYEQYF.

Only a few counts were recorded for this clonotype. The chain recombines TRBV9 with TRBJ1-3, with TRBD1 matching 7 bases. V dropped 4 bases and J dropped 0; count of bases not matched to a gene: 13. Germline V gives CDR1 SGDLS, CDR2 YYNGEE. CDR3 length: 18 amino acids. The CDR3 protein is CASSPQIGTDHSGNTIYF. In DNA, the CDR3 is TGTGCCAGCAGCCCACAAATCGGGACAGACCACTCTGGAAACACCATATATTTT.

At least ten counts were recorded for this clonotype. This chain joins TRBV6-1 and TRBJ1-2; no clear D. V was trimmed by 6 bases and J by 1 base, leaving 12 bases between them. The CDR3 contains 14 residues. Germline V gene data show CDR1 as MNHNS and CDR2 as SASEGT. CDR3 nucleotides: TGTGCCAGCAGCAAGGACGTACGTAACTATGGCTACACCTTC. Its protein product is CASSKDVRNYGYTF.

This rearrangement joins TRBV28 to TRBJ2-3; possible D gene TRBD1, 6 bases. Germline V gene sequence: CDR1 MDHEN, CDR2 SYDVKM. The V end lost 4 bases, the J end lost 3 bases, and 14 bases lay between the germline ends. There are 15 residues in the CDR3. CDR3 nucleotides: TGTGCCAGCAGTTCGACAGGTCTAAGAACAGATACGCAGTATTTT. It translates to CASSSTGLRTDTQYF. The full variable domain, rest sourced from reference TRBV28 and TRBJ2-3, is DVKVTQSSRYLVKRTGEKVFLECVQDMDHENMFWYRQDPGLGLRLIYFSYDVKMKEKGDIPEGYSVSREKKERFSLILESASTNQTSMYLCASSSTGLRTDTQYFGPGTRLTVL.

The table lists this clonotype with many counts. The chain has TRBV12-3 or TRBV12-4 and TRBJ2-3; no clear D. CDR3 length equals 14 residues. Trimming took 1 base from V and 6 from J, leaving 11 bases between them. CDR3 nucleotides: TGTGCCAGCAGTTTAGATGGGCCCCAGGATACGCAGTATTTT. It specifies CASSLDGPQDTQYF.

This clonotype was detected a few times. The gene calls are TRBV7-8 and TRBJ1-2; tentatively, D is TRBD1 (6 bases). Trimming cost V 4 bases and J 6 bases, with 12 bases left between them. CDR1 SGHVS and CDR2 FQNEAQ come from the germline V gene. The CDR3 is made up of 13 amino acids. Written as DNA, the CDR3 is TGTGCCAGCAGCTCGGACAGATATAATGGCTACACCTTC. This sequence encodes CASSSDRYNGYTF.

At least ten counts were recorded for this clonotype. The rearrangement joins TRBV7-9 to TRBJ2-2; 14 nucleotides match TRBD2. J was trimmed by 7 bases and V by 7 bases; bases with no gene match: 5. Looked up from germline, CDR1 is SEHNR and CDR2 is FQNEAQ (reference sequence). CDR3 size: 15 residues. Here the CDR3 reads CASTRTSGRIGELFF. For the CDR3, the DNA is TGTGCCAGCACCCGGACTAGCGGGAGGATCGGGGAGCTGTTTTTT.

The rearrangement uses TRBV25-1 and TRBJ2-7; D is possibly TRBD1 (6 bases). Germline CDR1 reads MGHDK; CDR2 reads SYGVNS. Trimming shortened V by 3 bases and J by 2 bases, and 14 bases separated the two germline ends. The CDR3 is 15 amino acids. CDR3 DNA sequence: TGTGCCAGCAGTGATTCCGGGACACTGACCTACGAGCAGTACTTC. Its protein is CASSDSGTLTYEQYF.

The chain employs TRBV2 and TRBJ2-7; the match to TRBD2 covers 10 bases. The V gene end was trimmed by 9 bases and the J gene end by 3 bases; junction bases not matched to a gene: 5. From germline, CDR1 is SNHLY and CDR2 FYNNEI. The CDR3 spans 13 residues. CDR3 in DNA: TGTGCCAGATCCTTAGCGGGAGGCTACGAGCAGTACTTC. It yields the protein CARSLAGGYEQYF.

This clonotype was counted at least ten times. V is TRBV2 and J is TRBJ1-2; D not certain. The germline CDR1 and CDR2 sequences are SNHLY and FYNNEI. V lost 6 bases to trimming and J lost 4 bases, with 18 bases between them. The CDR3 is made up of 15 amino acids. CDR3 nucleotides: TGTGCCAGCAGACCTCGAACCGGGCCCATCTATGGCTACACCTTC. This sequence encodes CASRPRTGPIYGYTF. The full variable domain, in which reference TRBV2 and TRBJ1-2 provide the parts outside the CDR3, is EPEVTQTPSHQVTQMGQEVILRCVPISNHLYFYWYRQILGQKVEFLVSFYNNEISEKSEIFDDQFSVERPDGSNFTLKIRSTKLEDSAMYFCASRPRTGPIYGYTFGSGTRLTVV.

In this sample, this clonotype turned up many times. The chain's CDR3 is CASSYDRGGSPLHF. For the CDR3, the DNA is TGTGCCAGCAGTTATGACAGGGGGGGTTCACCCCTCCACTTT. This rearrangement joins TRBV12-3 or TRBV12-4 to TRBJ1-6; 9 nucleotides line up with TRBD1. The CDR3 contains 14 residues. The V gene end was trimmed by 4 bases and the J gene end by 9 bases; junction bases not matched to a gene: 4.